This record concerns one T cell receptor beta chain sequence. This CDR3 is built from 13 residues. CDR1 is MDHEN, CDR2 SYDVKM, per germline. J was trimmed by 7 bases and V by 5 bases; bases with no gene match: 4. This sample was included in a study of blood T cell repertoires in COVID-19. Study in general: Some COVID-19 samples were acute and others convalescent; all came from the United States, Italy and Spain. Nucleic acid was either cDNA or gDNA, and it came from T cells, B-cell-depleted T cells, or PBMCs.

Per the authors' pipeline: Nucleated cell counts were estimated from reference gene primer amplification. Only in-frame clones appear in the TCRdb table, and some are missing; sequencing was by immunoSEQ multiplex PCR. V and J calls and clone size are as listed in that table; D and trimming were resolved from the DNA. The data show roughly 380,000 clones, with 70% to 85% seen just once and about 1% held by the top ten. Material: peripheral blood. The source of this sequence is a human donor with acute or convalescent COVID-19. The donor label of this sample is uncertain. J is TRBJ1-3 and V is TRBV28, with 8 bases lining up with TRBD1. Here the CDR3 reads CASSPGGWNTIYF. The CDR3 region has the DNA TGTGCCAGCAGTCCAGGGGGCTGGAACACCATATATTTT.